This entry concerns a single TCR beta chain. The antigen this receptor binds is unknown. No much larger clonotype is one base removed from it; base qualities were not supplied. In Seattle, one collaborating source enrolled patients while the infection was active and tracked those patients longitudinally over the course of disease. Collaborating institutions collected whole blood in K2EDTA tubes following their own protocols. Collaborator samples were shipped for TCRbeta analysis as frozen whole blood, isolated PBMCs, or DNA extracted from either sample type. This record belongs to a study of blood T cell repertoires in COVID-19 (dated by TCRdb to the early 2020s). With regard to the full study: Samples covering the acute and convalescent phases of COVID-19 were provided by collaborators in the United States, Italy and Spain. A freely available public database, intended as a resource for researchers studying the immune response to SARS-CoV-2, is where the repertoires were released. The prospective study material was composed of cDNA or gDNA derived from T cells, B-cell-depleted T cells, or PBMCs. Sample metadata almost always included a de-identified subject ID, COVID-19 status, age in years and sex. Deeply sampled blood TCRbeta repertoires from subjects exposed to, actively infected with, or recovered from COVID-19 were included in the dataset. Where available, HLA class I and class II types were taken from metadata supplied by the sample provider and were not determined by assay-based typing. The samples were drawn from the first 160 participants of the ongoing ImmuneRACE study and from 950 to 1,500 subjects provided by 6 global collaborators. Results and caveats for the whole study, not just this receptor: Clinical and demographic metadata were provided uncurated, with the amount varying by source and participant.

The germline V gene (reference sequence) sets CDR1 to LNHDA and CDR2 to SQIVND. Trimmed from V: 4 bases; trimmed from J: 5 bases; junction bases lacking a gene match: 7. CDR3 length: 15 amino acids, cysteine to phenylalanine. Only the CDR3 part of the read is kept: 45 bases, read in frame from the first base. TCRbeta CDR3 regions were amplified from genomic DNA using the immunoSEQ Assay, a bias-controlled multiplex PCR. Regarding the original processing steps: The number of nucleated cells in each sample was estimated from the amplification of reference gene primers within the assay. To quantify the absolute abundance of each unique TCRbeta CDR3 rearrangement, sequence reads were collapsed and filtered. For each sample, productive Simpson clonality was calculated as the square root of Simpson's diversity index over productive rearrangements. TCRdb limited this immuneACCESS table to in-frame rearrangements with V and J called. A share of clones is missing; checked studies link under half to unresolved V genes, and the rest is unexplained. That table is the source of V, J and clone size, and D and trimming were worked out from the DNA. The sample table shows over 150,000 clones, and around 84% are seen once. Together, the top ten hold approximately 0.62% of the sample.

The sequence joins TRBV19 to TRBJ2-3, and 9 junctional nucleotides match TRBD1. Input material: peripheral blood. This clonotype originated in a man in his sixties with COVID-19, enrolled during active disease. The nucleotides are TGTGCCAGTAGTAATACAGGGGGCAGGGGAGATACGCAGTATTTT. Translated, it gives CASSNTGGRGDTQYF.